A single T cell receptor (beta chain) is shown here with its context. Per-sample yields of isolated PBMCs were at least 7 million. The data stem from a study of blood T cells in healthy people across ages. A second PCR of roughly 7 to 11 cycles used a sample-barcoded 5' primer and a J-beta primer mix. TCRdb recomputed calls from the 5' RACE reads with MiXCR, one row per CDR3 protein. The table shows around 1,500,000 distinct CDR3 sequences, with around 39% occurring only once. Germline values: CDR1 MNHNS, CDR2 SASEGT. Between the trimmed V and J ends, which lost 10 bases and 0 bases, there was a span of 9 bases. The CDR3 covers 13 residues.

The V and J genes are TRBV6-1 and TRBJ2-2; no firm D call. The receptor was isolated from a woman aged 18 to 35 in good health. Input material: blood. The CDR3: CATSPPNTGELFF. CDR3 bases: TGTGCCACTTCGCCTCCGAACACCGGGGAGCTGTTTTTT.